This TCR beta chain stems from a study of blood T cell repertoires in COVID-19. About the research overall: COVID-19 samples, acute and convalescent, were from the United States, Italy and Spain. Sample material is recorded as cDNA or gDNA derived from T cells, B-cell-depleted T cells, or PBMCs.

Study processing details: How many nucleated cells were present was estimated from reference gene primer amplification. The method was immunoSEQ multiplex PCR; TCRdb's version includes in-frame clones alone and lacks a portion of them. V and J calls and clone size follow that table, whereas D and trimming were derived from the DNA. The sample comprises fewer than 150,000 clones, around 79% of which are singletons, and 20% to 25% rests with the top ten. CDR3 length: 18 amino acids. Trimming removed 0 bases from V and 0 bases from J, with 12 bases in between. CDR1 and CDR2 from the germline V gene are LGHNA and YSLEER.

The chain joins TRBV4-3 to TRBJ1-6; D gene unclear. Sequencing input: peripheral blood. This sequence was found in a man older than 75 with acute or convalescent COVID-19. The CDR3 DNA reads TGCGCCAGCAGCCAAGAGGCCGATGGGAGCTCCTATAATTCACCCCTCCACTTT. Translated: CASSQEADGSSYNSPLHF.